This passage covers 7 T cell receptor beta chains from one sample sequenced in a study of blood T cell repertoires in COVID-19. Using immunoSEQ multiplex PCR, the repertoire was profiled, and TCRdb retains in-frame clones only, with some absent. Of approximately 470,000 clones in the sample, around 90% are singletons; the top ten hold 0.65% to 0.9%. The sample consisted of PBMCs or T cells enriched from blood (not recorded which). The source of these receptors is a woman between 18 and 29 years old who had recovered from COVID-19.

V usage is TRBV5-1 and J usage is TRBJ2-6, with D perhaps TRBD2 (8 bases). Germline lookup yields CDR1 SGHRS and CDR2 YFSETQ. V was trimmed by 1 base and J by 0 bases, leaving 17 bases between them. The CDR3 contains 19 residues. In DNA, the CDR3 is TGCGCCAGCAGCTTGAGGGACAGCGGGGGATCCTCTGGGGCCAACGTCCTGACTTTC. Translating it yields CASSLRDSGGSSGANVLTF.

This clone is a singleton in its sample. The chain combines TRBV7-9 with TRBJ2-1; no definite D call. Between the trimmed V and J ends, which lost 6 bases and 7 bases, there was a span of 13 bases. The CDR3 has 13 amino acids. The germline CDR1 and CDR2 sequences are SEHNR and FQNEAQ (reference sequence). In DNA, the CDR3 is TGTGCCAGCAGGGCCGGGTCTCGGAATGAGCAGTTCTTC. It specifies CASRAGSRNEQFF.

The genes are TRBV2 and TRBJ1-2; a weak D match, TRBD1 (6 bases). The V end lost 5 bases, the J end lost 5 bases, and 15 bases lay between the germline ends. Germline V CDR1 and CDR2: SNHLY, FYNNEI. This CDR3 region has 14 residues. This chain's CDR3 is CASSQGGTRYGYTF. CDR3 DNA: TGTGCCAGCAGTCAAGGGGGGACAAGATATGGCTACACCTTC.

The rearrangement joins TRBV7-9 to TRBJ2-7; a weak D match, TRBD1 (6 bases). Germline CDR1 reads SEHNR; CDR2 reads FQNEAQ (reference sequence). This CDR3 contains 16 residues. Trimming removed 1 base at V and 4 bases at J, with 17 bases between. This CDR3 reads CASSLGGTPSTYEQYF. The DNA of the CDR3 is TGTGCCAGCAGCTTAGGGGGGACACCGTCCACTTACGAGCAGTACTTC.

The rearrangement links TRBV30 to TRBJ2-3; D perhaps matches TRBD1 (7 bases). The CDR3 sequence is 15 residues long. Germline CDR1 GTSNPN, CDR2 SVGIG (reference sequence). The ends were cut back, 5 bases at V and 0 bases at J, with 15 bases in the middle. The CDR3 DNA reads TGTGCCTGGTCCCGGAGGGGGCTCAGCACAGATACGCAGTATTTT. Protein product: CAWSRRGLSTDTQYF.

The chain employs TRBV5-1 and TRBJ1-3, with a weak D call TRBD1 (5 bases). CDR3 size: 16 residues. V lost 0 bases and J 3 bases, leaving 13 bases between the germline ends. Looked up from germline, CDR1 is SGHRS and CDR2 is YFSETQ. CDR3: CASSLGPQGFGNTIYF. In DNA, the CDR3 is TGCGCCAGCAGCTTGGGGCCCCAGGGCTTTGGAAACACCATATATTTT.

Worth noting for this clone: No DNA is shown, since the ends of the CDR3 on it are uncertain; the CDR3 is the one TCRdb lists. The chain recombines TRBV19 with TRBJ1-2. The length of the CDR3 is 23 amino acids, counting both ends. Germline CDR1 reads LNHDA; CDR2 reads SQIVND (reference sequence). CDR3: CASSIVRLAVTELWLHLRFGDTF.